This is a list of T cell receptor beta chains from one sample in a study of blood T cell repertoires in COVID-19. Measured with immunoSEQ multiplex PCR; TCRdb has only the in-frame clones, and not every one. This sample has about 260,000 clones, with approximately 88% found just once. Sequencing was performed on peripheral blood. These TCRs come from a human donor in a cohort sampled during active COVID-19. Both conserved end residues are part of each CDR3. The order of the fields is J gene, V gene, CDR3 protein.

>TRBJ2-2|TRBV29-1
CSVLLVGAVTGELFF
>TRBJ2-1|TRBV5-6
CASSLAGIAGGLEQFF
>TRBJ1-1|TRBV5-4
CASSQGTAREAFF
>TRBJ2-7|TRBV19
CASSIGAGGTPYEQYF
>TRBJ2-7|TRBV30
CAWSGGGLGEQYF
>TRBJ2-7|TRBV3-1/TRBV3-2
CASSQGFYRGGEQYF
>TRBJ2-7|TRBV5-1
CASSLGRDVEEQYF
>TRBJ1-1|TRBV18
CASSPLGTGGEAFF
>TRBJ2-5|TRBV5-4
CASSPNRWTGGGETQYF
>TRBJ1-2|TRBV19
CASSIGKSNYGYTF
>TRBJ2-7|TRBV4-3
CASSQDLGQPYEQYF
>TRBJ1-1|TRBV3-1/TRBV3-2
CASSNRGTEAFF
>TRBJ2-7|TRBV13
CASSPGTSGRPRYEQYF
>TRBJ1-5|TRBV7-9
CADEPGQNNQPQHF
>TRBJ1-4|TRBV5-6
CASSFMGGQGSEKLFF
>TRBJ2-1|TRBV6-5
CASRPGLAGAGGQFF
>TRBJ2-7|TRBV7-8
CASSHTGTYEQYF
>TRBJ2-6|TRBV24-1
CATLMRSKLWANVLTF
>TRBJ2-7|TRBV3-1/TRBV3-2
CASSSGGPTYEQYF
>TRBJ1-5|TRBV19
CASSKYRRYYPNQPQHF
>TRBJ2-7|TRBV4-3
CASSHGPPGQGIGEQYF
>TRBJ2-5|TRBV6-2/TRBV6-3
CASSYSSGGQKETQYF
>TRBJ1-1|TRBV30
CAWSGGVSTEAFF
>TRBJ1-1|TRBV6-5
CASSPRGVMNTEAFF
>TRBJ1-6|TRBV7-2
CASSHYFTGVRSYNSPLHF
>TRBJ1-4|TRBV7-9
CASSLVRGRDEKLFF
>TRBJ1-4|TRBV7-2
CASSPDRLNEKLFF
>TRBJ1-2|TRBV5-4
CASSWELGSAGGSYGYTF
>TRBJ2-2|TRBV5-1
CASSLVLDWDYSNTGELFF
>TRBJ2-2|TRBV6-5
CASTGGNTGELFF
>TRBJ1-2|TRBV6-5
CASSDSGDYGYTF
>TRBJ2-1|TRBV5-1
CASSLTSGSFNEQFF
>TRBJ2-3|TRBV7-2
CASQRGGDTQYF
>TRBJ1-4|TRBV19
CASSIEWWLTGAQNEKLFF
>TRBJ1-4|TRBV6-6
CASRKGATNEKLFF
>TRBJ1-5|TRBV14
CASSLLNNQPQHF
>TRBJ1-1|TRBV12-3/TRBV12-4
CASSQEGWTEAFF
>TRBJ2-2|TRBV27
CASSFETGVTGELFF
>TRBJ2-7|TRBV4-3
CASSQVLAEPYEQYF
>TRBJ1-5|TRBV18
CASSPAAGNQPQHF
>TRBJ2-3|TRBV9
CASSAGPGTSGGLSTDTQYF
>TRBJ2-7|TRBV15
CATSSRTGYEQYF
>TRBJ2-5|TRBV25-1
CASKGLQETQYF
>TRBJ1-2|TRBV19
CASSIEPTGHYGYTF
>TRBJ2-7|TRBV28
CASSFQPHLGRGGEQYF
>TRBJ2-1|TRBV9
CASSVWDFNEQFF